This is a list of T cell receptor beta chains from one sample in a study of T-cell memory formation after mild COVID-19. A single record per CDR3 protein comes from TCRdb applying MiXCR to the 5' RACE reads. The sample has about 350,000 distinct CDR3 sequences; approximately 15% are singletons. Specimen: PBMCs or a T cell subset sorted from them (not recorded which). The source is a man between 18 and 35 years old who had mild COVID-19 (a few samples of this study predate the infection). Cell type and time point are not known. Each CDR3 is given with its conserved first and last residue. The D gene is left open where the match is weak. Size is stated for part of the rows, as once, few or many counts, or as a class when the clone is expanded.

CASSYDRGRGEQYF,TGTGCCAGCAGTTACGACAGGGGGCGAGGCGAGCAGTACTTC,NA,TRBJ2-7,TRBD1,TRBV6-5
CSASDRLSYEQYF,TGCAGTGCTAGTGACAGGCTCTCCTACGAGCAGTACTTC,NA,TRBJ2-7,NA,TRBV20-1
CASSKQGLRGYTF,TGTGCCAGCAGCAAGCAGGGTTTGCGGGGCTACACCTTC,NA,TRBJ1-2,NA,TRBV7-6
CASSTGTGRIETQYF,TGCGCCAGCAGCACCGGGACAGGGAGGATAGAGACCCAGTACTTC,many,TRBJ2-5,TRBD1,TRBV5-1
CASSAGTSGVRTDTQYF,TGTGCCAGCAGCGCCGGGACTAGCGGGGTGAGGACAGATACGCAGTATTTT,NA,TRBJ2-3,TRBD2,TRBV5-4
CASRATPRQPVFLGYTF,TGTGCCAGCAGGGCGACACCCCGACAGCCAGTCTTCCTTGGCTACACCTTC,NA,TRBJ1-2,NA,TRBV14
CASTNGPDEKLFF,TGTGCCAGCACCAACGGACCCGATGAAAAACTGTTTTTT,NA,TRBJ1-4,NA,TRBV2
CASATGTADPLHEFF,TGCGCCAGCGCCACGGGGACAGCGGATCCGCTACATGAGTTCTTC,many,TRBJ2-1,TRBD1,TRBV5-1
CASSLRGRVTEAFF,TGCGCCAGCAGCTTGAGGGGGAGGGTCACTGAAGCTTTCTTT,many,TRBJ1-1,NA,TRBV5-1
CASRVRGGADTQYF,TGTGCCAGTAGGGTCCGCGGCGGGGCAGATACGCAGTATTTT,few,TRBJ2-3,NA,TRBV19
CATSDPPRRPYEQYF,TGTGCCACCAGTGATCCTCCCCGGCGACCCTACGAGCAGTACTTC,NA,TRBJ2-7,NA,TRBV24-1
CASSQEGVPDTQYF,TGTGCCAGCAGCCAAGAGGGGGTCCCAGATACGCAGTATTTT,few,TRBJ2-3,NA,TRBV4-2
CASSHRDPETLLF,TGTGCCTCCAGCCACCGGGACCCTGAGACACTGCTTTTT,NA,TRBJ1-4,NA,TRBV3-1
CASGQGDTGELFF,TGTGCTAGCGGACAGGGGGACACCGGGGAGCTGTTTTTT,many,TRBJ2-2,TRBD1,TRBV12-5
CASTPDRDQETQYF,TGCGCCAGCACTCCCGACAGGGACCAAGAGACCCAGTACTTC,many,TRBJ2-5,TRBD1,TRBV5-1
CASGRLLADHDTQYF,TGTGCCAGCGGGCGGCTACTAGCGGACCACGATACGCAGTATTTT,NA,TRBJ2-3,TRBD2,TRBV2
CASSLTGSIEQYF,TGTGCCAGCAGCTTGACAGGGAGCATCGAGCAGTACTTC,once,TRBJ2-7,TRBD1,TRBV7-9
CASSPPPGKGNEQFF,TGTGCCAGCAGCCCCCCGCCAGGGAAGGGGAATGAGCAGTTCTTC,NA,TRBJ2-1,NA,TRBV7-9
CATSRVPSGVGETQYF,TGTGCCACCAGCAGAGTTCCTAGCGGGGTCGGAGAGACCCAGTACTTC,few,TRBJ2-5,TRBD2,TRBV15
CASSYYKNTGELFF,TGTGCCAGCAGTTACTACAAGAACACCGGGGAGCTGTTTTTT,few,TRBJ2-2,NA,TRBV6-2/TRBV6-3
CASTPLGVDNEQFF,TGTGCCAGCACCCCGTTGGGTGTCGACAATGAGCAGTTCTTC,NA,TRBJ2-1,NA,TRBV7-7
CSASTGTGFYEQYF,TGCAGTGCTAGCACCGGGACAGGGTTTTACGAGCAGTACTTC,NA,TRBJ2-7,TRBD1,TRBV20-1
CASSLGQQTGLYTGELFF,TGTGCCAGCAGTTTAGGTCAGCAGACGGGATTATACACCGGGGAGCTGTTTTTT,NA,TRBJ2-2,NA,TRBV12-3/TRBV12-4
CASSSQVSSYEQYF,TGCGCCAGCAGTTCACAGGTTAGCTCCTACGAGCAGTACTTC,NA,TRBJ2-7,NA,TRBV5-1
CASRPGREGKTQYF,TGTGCCAGCAGACCTGGACGCGAGGGGAAGACCCAGTACTTC,NA,TRBJ2-5,NA,TRBV6-2/TRBV6-3
CASSTQDAILTGSNQPQHF,TGTGCCAGCAGTACACAAGATGCAATACTGACAGGGAGCAATCAGCCCCAGCATTTT,NA,TRBJ1-5,TRBD1,TRBV28
CASSQDASLGGYTF,TGCGCCAGCAGCCAAGATGCCTCCTTGGGTGGCTACACCTTC,many,TRBJ1-2,NA,TRBV4-1